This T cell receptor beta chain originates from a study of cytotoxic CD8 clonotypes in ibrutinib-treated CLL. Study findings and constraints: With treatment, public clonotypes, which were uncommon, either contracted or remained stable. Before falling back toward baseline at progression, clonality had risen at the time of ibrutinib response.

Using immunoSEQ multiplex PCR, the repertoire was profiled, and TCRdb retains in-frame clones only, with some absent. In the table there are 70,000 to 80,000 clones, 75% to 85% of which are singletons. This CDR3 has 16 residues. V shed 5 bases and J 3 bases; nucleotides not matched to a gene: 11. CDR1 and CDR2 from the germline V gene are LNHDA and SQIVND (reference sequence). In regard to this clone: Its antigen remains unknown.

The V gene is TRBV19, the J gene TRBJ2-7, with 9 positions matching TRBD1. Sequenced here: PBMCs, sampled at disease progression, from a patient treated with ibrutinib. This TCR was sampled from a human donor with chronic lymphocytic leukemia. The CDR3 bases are TGTGCCAGTAGTGAGGGAGGACAGGGGTTAGGCTACGAGCAGTACTTC. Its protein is CASSEGGQGLGYEQYF.